The rows below give T cell receptor beta chains drawn from one sample of a study of blood T cell repertoires in COVID-19. The data were produced by immunoSEQ multiplex PCR, yet TCRdb's version contains in-frame clones alone and is incomplete. Seen here are 150,000 to 170,000 clones, 65% to 90% observed once, and the top ten hold 9.5% to 13%. Material: peripheral blood. These receptors all stem from a woman aged 60-75 years with COVID-19, enrolled during active disease. Each CDR3 is given with its conserved first and last residue. A D gene is named only where the DNA matches it firmly. Size tells how often a clone was seen (once, few, many) or the class of an expanded clone, and some rows leave it out.

j_gene: TRBJ2-1
len: 16
abundance: -
v_gene: TRBV24-1
d_gene: -
CDR3aa: CATSDLLKSSYNEQFF
CDR3nt: TGTGCCACCAGTGATTTGCTCAAGAGCTCCTACAATGAGCAGTTCTTC

j_gene: TRBJ1-1
len: 16
abundance: once
v_gene: TRBV7-9
d_gene: -
CDR3aa: CAAPYLEELVRTEAFF
CDR3nt: TGTGCCGCCCCGTACCTGGAGGAATTAGTGCGAACTGAAGCTTTCTTT

j_gene: TRBJ1-4
len: 14
abundance: once
v_gene: TRBV6-5
d_gene: TRBD1
CDR3aa: CASSQGALSEKLFF
CDR3nt: TGTGCCAGCAGCCAGGGGGCTCTGAGTGAAAAACTGTTTTTT

j_gene: TRBJ1-2
len: 13
abundance: -
v_gene: TRBV10-2
d_gene: -
CDR3aa: CASSPGLNYGYTF
CDR3nt: TGCGCCAGCAGTCCCGGACTGAACTATGGCTACACCTTC

j_gene: TRBJ1-1
len: 15
abundance: -
v_gene: TRBV6-5
d_gene: TRBD1
CDR3aa: CASSSPGQGRTEAFF
CDR3nt: TGTGCCAGCAGTTCCCCGGGACAGGGGAGAACTGAAGCTTTCTTT

j_gene: TRBJ1-1
len: 14
abundance: few
v_gene: TRBV19
d_gene: TRBD1
CDR3aa: CASSIQGANTEAFF
CDR3nt: TGTGCCAGTAGTATCCAGGGGGCGAACACTGAAGCTTTCTTT

j_gene: TRBJ2-2
len: 14
abundance: once
v_gene: TRBV7-8
d_gene: -
CDR3aa: CASSYREGTGELFF
CDR3nt: TGTGCCAGCAGCTACCGCGAGGGCACCGGGGAGCTGTTTTTT

j_gene: TRBJ1-4
len: 16
abundance: -
v_gene: TRBV7-8
d_gene: -
CDR3aa: CASSLGGRTSNEKLFF
CDR3nt: TGTGCCAGCAGCTTAGGCGGTAGAACAAGTAATGAAAAACTGTTTTTT

j_gene: TRBJ1-1
len: 13
abundance: -
v_gene: TRBV6-5
d_gene: -
CDR3aa: CASSYEGNTEAFF
CDR3nt: TGTGCCAGCAGTTACGAGGGGAACACTGAAGCTTTCTTT

j_gene: TRBJ2-3
len: 14
abundance: -
v_gene: TRBV18
d_gene: TRBD1
CDR3aa: CASSRTGGTDTQYF
CDR3nt: TGTGCCAGCTCACGGACAGGGGGAACAGATACGCAGTATTTT

j_gene: TRBJ1-2
len: 13
abundance: -
v_gene: TRBV6-5
d_gene: -
CDR3aa: CASSYEGSYGYTF
CDR3nt: TGTGCCAGCAGTTACGAAGGGAGCTATGGCTACACCTTC

j_gene: TRBJ1-2
len: 16
abundance: -
v_gene: TRBV4-1
d_gene: TRBD1
CDR3aa: CASSPEDRVRAYGYTF
CDR3nt: TGCGCCAGCAGCCCTGAAGACAGGGTGAGAGCCTATGGCTACACCTTC

j_gene: TRBJ2-5
len: 15
abundance: -
v_gene: TRBV27
d_gene: TRBD1
CDR3aa: CASSPNRDSAETQYF
CDR3nt: TGTGCCAGCAGTCCAAACCGGGACAGTGCAGAGACCCAGTACTTC

j_gene: TRBJ1-2
len: 12
abundance: once
v_gene: TRBV5-1
d_gene: -
CDR3aa: CASSPAAGGYTF
CDR3nt: TGCGCCAGCAGCCCCGCCGCGGGGGGCTACACCTTC

j_gene: TRBJ2-2
len: 14
abundance: -
v_gene: TRBV9
d_gene: -
CDR3aa: CASSGPQYTGELFF
CDR3nt: TGTGCCAGCAGCGGGCCCCAGTACACCGGGGAGCTGTTTTTT